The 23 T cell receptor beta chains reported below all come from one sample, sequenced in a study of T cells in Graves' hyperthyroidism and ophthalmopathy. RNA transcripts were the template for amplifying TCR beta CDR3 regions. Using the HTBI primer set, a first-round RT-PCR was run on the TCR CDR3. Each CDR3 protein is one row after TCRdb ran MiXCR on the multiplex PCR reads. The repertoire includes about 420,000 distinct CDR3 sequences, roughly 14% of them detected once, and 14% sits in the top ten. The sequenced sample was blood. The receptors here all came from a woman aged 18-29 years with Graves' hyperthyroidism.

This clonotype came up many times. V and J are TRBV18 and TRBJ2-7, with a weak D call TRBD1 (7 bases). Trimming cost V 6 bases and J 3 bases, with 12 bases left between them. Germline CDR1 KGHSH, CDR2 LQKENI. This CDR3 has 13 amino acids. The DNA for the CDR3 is TGTGCCAGCTCGGGGGGACAGTACTACGAGCAGTACTTC. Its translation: CASSGGQYYEQYF.

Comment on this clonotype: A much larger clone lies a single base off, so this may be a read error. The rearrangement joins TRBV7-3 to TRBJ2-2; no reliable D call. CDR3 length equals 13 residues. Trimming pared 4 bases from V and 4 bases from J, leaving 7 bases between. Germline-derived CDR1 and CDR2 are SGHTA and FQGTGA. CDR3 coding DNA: TGTGCCAGCAGCTGGACGGTCACCGGGGAGCTGTTTTTT. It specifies CASSWTVTGELFF.

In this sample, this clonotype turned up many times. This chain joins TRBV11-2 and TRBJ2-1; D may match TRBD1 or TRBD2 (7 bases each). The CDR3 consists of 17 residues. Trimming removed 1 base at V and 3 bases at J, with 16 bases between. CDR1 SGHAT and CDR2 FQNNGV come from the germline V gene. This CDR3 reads CASSLVIRGRGYNEQFF. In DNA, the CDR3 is TGTGCCAGCAGCTTAGTAATCAGGGGGAGGGGCTACAATGAGCAGTTCTTC.

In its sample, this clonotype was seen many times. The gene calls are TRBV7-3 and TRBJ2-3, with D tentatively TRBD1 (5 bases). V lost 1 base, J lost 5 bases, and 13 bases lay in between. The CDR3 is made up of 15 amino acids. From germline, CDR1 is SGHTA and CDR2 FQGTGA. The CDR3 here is CASSLNFGAGDTQYF. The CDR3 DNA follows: TGTGCCAGCAGCTTAAATTTTGGGGCCGGAGATACGCAGTATTTT.

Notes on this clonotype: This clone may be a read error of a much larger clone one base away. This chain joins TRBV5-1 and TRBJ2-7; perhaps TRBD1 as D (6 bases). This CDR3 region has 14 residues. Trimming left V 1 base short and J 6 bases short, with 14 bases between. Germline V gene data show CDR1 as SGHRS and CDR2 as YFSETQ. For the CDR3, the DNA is TGCGCCAGCAGCTTGAGGAACAGGGTGGGCGAGCAGTACTTC. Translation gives CASSLRNRVGEQYF.

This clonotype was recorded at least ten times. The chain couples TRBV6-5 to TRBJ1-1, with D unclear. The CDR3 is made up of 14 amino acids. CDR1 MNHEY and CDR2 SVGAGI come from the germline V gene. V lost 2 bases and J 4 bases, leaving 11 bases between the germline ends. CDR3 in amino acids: CASSYGSWGTEAFF. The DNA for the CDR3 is TGTGCCAGCAGTTACGGCTCCTGGGGCACTGAAGCTTTCTTT.

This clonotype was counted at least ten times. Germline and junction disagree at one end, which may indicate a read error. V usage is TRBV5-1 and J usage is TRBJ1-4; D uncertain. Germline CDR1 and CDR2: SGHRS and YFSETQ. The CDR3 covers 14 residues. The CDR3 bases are TGTGCCAGCAGCCAAGGCCAACCGAATGAAAAACTGTTTTTT. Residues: CASSQGQPNEKLFF.

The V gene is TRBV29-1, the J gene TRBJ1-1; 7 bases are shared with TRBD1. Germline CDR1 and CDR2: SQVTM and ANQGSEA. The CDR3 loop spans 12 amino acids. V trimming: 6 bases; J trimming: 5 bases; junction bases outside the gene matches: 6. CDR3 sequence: CSVGPGGTEAFF. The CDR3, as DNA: TGCAGCGTGGGTCCAGGGGGAACTGAAGCTTTCTTT. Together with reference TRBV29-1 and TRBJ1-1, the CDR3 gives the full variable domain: SAVISQKPSRDICQRGTSLTIQCQVDSQVTMMFWYRQQPGQSLTLIATANQGSEATYESGFVIDKFPISRPNLTFSTLTVSNMSPEDSSIYLCSVGPGGTEAFFGQGTRLTVV.

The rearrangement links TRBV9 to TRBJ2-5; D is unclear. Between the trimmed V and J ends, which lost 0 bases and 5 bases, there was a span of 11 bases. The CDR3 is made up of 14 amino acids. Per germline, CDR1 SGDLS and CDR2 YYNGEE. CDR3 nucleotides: TGTGCCAGCAGCGTAGACCCCGGGCAGGAGACCCAGTACTTC. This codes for CASSVDPGQETQYF.

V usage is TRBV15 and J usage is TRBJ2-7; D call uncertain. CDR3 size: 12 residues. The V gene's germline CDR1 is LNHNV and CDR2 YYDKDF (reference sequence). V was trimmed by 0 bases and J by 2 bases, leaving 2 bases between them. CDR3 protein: CATSRDTYEQYF. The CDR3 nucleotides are TGTGCCACCAGCAGAGATACCTACGAGCAGTACTTC.

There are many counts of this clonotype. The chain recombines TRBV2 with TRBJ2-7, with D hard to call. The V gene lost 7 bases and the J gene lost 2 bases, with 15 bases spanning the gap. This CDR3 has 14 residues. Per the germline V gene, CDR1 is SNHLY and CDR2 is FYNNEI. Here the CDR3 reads CASKLTIRTYEQYF. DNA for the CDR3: TGTGCCAGCAAATTAACCATACGGACCTACGAGCAGTACTTC. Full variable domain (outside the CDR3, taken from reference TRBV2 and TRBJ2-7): EPEVTQTPSHQVTQMGQEVILRCVPISNHLYFYWYRQILGQKVEFLVSFYNNEISEKSEIFDDQFSVERPDGSNFTLKIRSTKLEDSAMYFCASKLTIRTYEQYFGPGTRLTVT.

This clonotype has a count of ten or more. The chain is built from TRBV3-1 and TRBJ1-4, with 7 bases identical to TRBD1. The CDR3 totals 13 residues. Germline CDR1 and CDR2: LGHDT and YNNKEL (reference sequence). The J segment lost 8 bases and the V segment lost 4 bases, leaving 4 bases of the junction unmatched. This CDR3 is CASSRQGGEKLFF. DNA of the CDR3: TGTGCCAGCAGCCGACAGGGAGGCGAAAAACTGTTTTTT.

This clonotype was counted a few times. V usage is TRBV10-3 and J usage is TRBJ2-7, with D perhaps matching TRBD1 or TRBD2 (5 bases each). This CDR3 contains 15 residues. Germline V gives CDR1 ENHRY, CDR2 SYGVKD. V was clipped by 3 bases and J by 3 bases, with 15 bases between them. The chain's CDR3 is CAISDARGIHYEQYF. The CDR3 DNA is TGTGCCATCAGTGACGCTCGGGGCATACACTACGAGCAGTACTTC.

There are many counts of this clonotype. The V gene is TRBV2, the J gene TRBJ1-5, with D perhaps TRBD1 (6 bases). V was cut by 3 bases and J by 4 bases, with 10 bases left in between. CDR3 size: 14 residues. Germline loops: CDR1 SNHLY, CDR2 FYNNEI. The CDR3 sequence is CASSDRGRNQPQHF. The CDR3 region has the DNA TGTGCCAGCAGTGATCGGGGGCGGAATCAGCCCCAGCATTTT.

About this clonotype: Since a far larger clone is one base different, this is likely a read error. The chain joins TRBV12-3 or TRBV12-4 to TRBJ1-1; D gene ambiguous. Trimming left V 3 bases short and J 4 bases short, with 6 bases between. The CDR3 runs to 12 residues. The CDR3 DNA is TGTGCCAGCAGTTTTAAGGTCACTGAAGCTTTCTTT. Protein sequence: CASSFKVTEAFF.

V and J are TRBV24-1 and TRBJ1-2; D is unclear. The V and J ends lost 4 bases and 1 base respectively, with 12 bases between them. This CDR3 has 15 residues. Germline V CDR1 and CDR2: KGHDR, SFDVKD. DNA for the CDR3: TGTGCCACCAGTGAAAAGGCGCGGATTAACTATGGCTACACCTTC. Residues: CATSEKARINYGYTF.

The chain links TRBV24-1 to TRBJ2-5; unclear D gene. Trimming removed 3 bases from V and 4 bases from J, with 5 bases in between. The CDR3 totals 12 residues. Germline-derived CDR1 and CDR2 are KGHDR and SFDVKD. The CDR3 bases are TGTGCCACCAGTGATCATGGAGAGACCCAGTACTTC. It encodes CATSDHGETQYF.

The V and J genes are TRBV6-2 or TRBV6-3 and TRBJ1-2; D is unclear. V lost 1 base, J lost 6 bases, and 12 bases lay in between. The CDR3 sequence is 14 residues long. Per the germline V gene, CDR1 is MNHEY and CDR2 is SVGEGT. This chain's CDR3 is CASSYLPGIDGYTF. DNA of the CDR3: TGTGCCAGCAGTTACTTGCCAGGAATTGATGGCTACACCTTC.

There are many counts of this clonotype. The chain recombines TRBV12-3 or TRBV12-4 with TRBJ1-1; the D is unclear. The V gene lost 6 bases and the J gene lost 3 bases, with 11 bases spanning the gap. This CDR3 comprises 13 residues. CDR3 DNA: TGTGCCAGCAGCGCTGGTTGGGACACTGAAGCTTTCTTT. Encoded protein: CASSAGWDTEAFF.

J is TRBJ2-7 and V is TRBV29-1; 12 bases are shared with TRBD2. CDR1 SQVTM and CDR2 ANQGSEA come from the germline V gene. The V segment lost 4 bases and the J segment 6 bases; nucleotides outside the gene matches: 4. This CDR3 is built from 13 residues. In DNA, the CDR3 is TGCAGCGTTGGTGGACTAGCGGGGTTCGAGCAGTACTTC. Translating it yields CSVGGLAGFEQYF.

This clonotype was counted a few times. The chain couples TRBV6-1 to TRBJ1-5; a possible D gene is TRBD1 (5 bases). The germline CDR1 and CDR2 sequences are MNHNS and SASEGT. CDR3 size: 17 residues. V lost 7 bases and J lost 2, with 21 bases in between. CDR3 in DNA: TGTGCCAGCACCCACGGGTTCTGGGGCGCGGGCAATCAGCCCCAGCATTTT. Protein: CASTHGFWGAGNQPQHF.

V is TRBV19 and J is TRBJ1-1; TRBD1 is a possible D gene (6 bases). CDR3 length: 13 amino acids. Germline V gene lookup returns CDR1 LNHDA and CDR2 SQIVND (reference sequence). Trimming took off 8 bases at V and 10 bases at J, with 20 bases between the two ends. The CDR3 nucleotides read TGTGCCAGTCAACGGGGGCGGGAATACGGAGCTTTCTTT. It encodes CASQRGREYGAFF.

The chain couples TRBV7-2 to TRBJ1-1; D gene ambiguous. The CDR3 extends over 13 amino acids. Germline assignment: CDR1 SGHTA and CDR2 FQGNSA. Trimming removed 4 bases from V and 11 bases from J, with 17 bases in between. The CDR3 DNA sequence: TGTGCCAGCAGCTGGAAATGGCAAACTTTGGCTTTCTTT. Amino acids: CASSWKWQTLAFF.